This TCR beta chain was observed in a study of CD8+CD57+ T cells in acquired aplastic anemia. CDR3 and TCR beta VDJ profiling relied on a genomic DNA template. Using its own MiXCR run on the reads, TCRdb lists one record per CDR3 protein. The sample includes 180,000 or so distinct CDR3 sequences, 48% of them seen just once. The CDR3 spans 17 residues. CDR1 and CDR2 from the germline V gene are KGHSY and FQNENV. V was clipped by 3 bases and J by 2 bases; unmatched bases: 11. All sequencing subjects had displayed CD8+CD57+ cell expansion on flow cytometry. The clonotype originates from a human donor with aplastic anemia. V and J are TRBV16 and TRBJ2-3; 7 nucleotides agree with TRBD1. The sequencing sample was made of sorted CD4+, CD8+, or CD8+CD57+ T cells (not recorded which) from PBMCs. CDR3 DNA: TGTGCCAGCAGCCAGGACCGGGACAGAGTTCTCACAGATACGCAGTATTTT. Protein sequence: CASSQDRDRVLTDTQYF.